The rows below give T cell receptor beta chains drawn from one sample of a study of human T cells and chemical hapten exposure. In TCRdb, the 5' RACE reads were re-called with MiXCR into one record per CDR3 protein. Among under 100,000 distinct CDR3 sequences listed, around a sixth were seen once. These TCRs come from a female donor in good health. The CDR3 runs from the conserved cysteine through the conserved F or W. D genes are given only for firm matches. The listing skips clone size in some rows; elsewhere it reads once, few, many or a size class.

clone_size,d_call,j_call,v_call,cdr3_aa,cdr3_nt
few,-,TRBJ2-1,TRBV21-1,CRSRGTSRNEQFF,TGCAGATCTAGGGGGACATCGAGGAATGAGCAGTTCTTC
-,-,TRBJ2-1,TRBV20-1,CSAITYEVNEQFF,TGCAGTGCCATTACCTACGAGGTAAATGAGCAGTTCTTC
few,-,TRBJ2-3,TRBV4-3,CASSQGGRGLAATDTQYF,TGCGCCAGCAGCCAAGGAGGGAGGGGGCTAGCGGCCACAGATACGCAGTATTTT
-,TRBD2,TRBJ2-5,TRBV6-5,CASRILAGGNQETQYF,TGTGCCAGCAGGATACTAGCGGGGGGAAACCAAGAGACCCAGTACTTC
few,TRBD2,TRBJ2-1,TRBV29-1,CSVEGGEREWNEQFF,TGCAGCGTTGAAGGTGGTGAGCGGGAGTGGAATGAGCAGTTCTTC
many,TRBD2,TRBJ2-4,TRBV11-2,CASSTPRDGGKAKNIQYF,TGTGCCAGCAGCACCCCCAGGGACGGGGGGAAGGCCAAAAACATTCAGTACTTC
-,TRBD2,TRBJ2-5,TRBV5-1,CASSPGLAGGGETQYF,TGCGCCAGCAGCCCGGGACTAGCGGGAGGGGGCGAGACCCAGTACTTC
few,TRBD2,TRBJ2-1,TRBV6-6,CASSYGGSGNDEQFF,TGTGCCAGCAGTTATGGGGGGAGCGGGAACGATGAGCAGTTCTTC
-,-,TRBJ1-4,TRBV30,CAWSRGQGSEKLFF,TGTGCCTGGAGTAGGGGACAAGGGAGTGAAAAACTGTTTTTT
-,-,TRBJ1-2,TRBV19,CASSMGLKANYTF,TGTGCCAGTAGTATGGGATTAAAGGCTAACTACACCTTC
few,-,TRBJ1-1,TRBV4-1,CASSHVMGGSAEAFF,TGCGCCAGCAGCCATGTTATGGGTGGGTCCGCTGAAGCTTTCTTT
few,-,TRBJ2-7,TRBV12-3/TRBV12-4,CASSLGASYEQYF,TGTGCCAGCAGTTTGGGGGCCTCCTACGAGCAGTACTTC
many,TRBD2,TRBJ2-3,TRBV11-2,CASRRGVAGGTDTQYF,TGTGCCAGCAGACGGGGGGTGGCGGGAGGGACAGATACGCAGTATTTT
few,-,TRBJ1-5,TRBV19,CASNRDGKNQPQHF,TGTGCCAGCAACCGGGACGGCAAAAATCAGCCCCAGCATTTT
-,-,TRBJ1-1,TRBV30,CAWRAAPNRVGMNTEAFF,TGTGCCTGGAGGGCCGCCCCGAACAGGGTTGGTATGAACACTGAAGCTTTCTTT
few,TRBD2,TRBJ2-7,TRBV6-1,CASSESPRLAGDEQYF,TGTGCCAGCAGTGAATCCCCCCGACTAGCGGGGGACGAGCAGTACTTC
-,-,TRBJ2-5,TRBV9,CASSVGNVGGETQYF,TGTGCCAGCAGCGTAGGGAATGTGGGCGGGGAGACCCAGTACTTC
-,-,TRBJ1-1,TRBV3-1,CASSPSYGEDTEAFF,TGTGCCAGCAGCCCAAGCTACGGGGAGGACACTGAAGCTTTCTTT
-,-,TRBJ2-7,TRBV29-1,CSVDGPGEQYF,TGCAGCGTAGACGGACCGGGGGAGCAGTACTTC
-,-,TRBJ2-7,TRBV12-3/TRBV12-4,CASSRDGSYEQYF,TGTGCCAGCAGTCGGGACGGTTCCTACGAGCAGTACTTC
few,-,TRBJ1-1,TRBV27,CASSFTGLEAFF,TGTGCCAGCAGTTTTACAGGGCTTGAAGCTTTCTTT
-,-,TRBJ2-3,TRBV5-4,CASSRGGGHSTDTQYF,TGTGCCAGCAGCAGAGGGGGGGGTCATAGCACAGATACGCAGTATTTT
-,TRBD2,TRBJ2-3,TRBV20-1,CSARSVSGTSGRDTDTQYF,TGCAGTGCTAGATCTGTCTCCGGGACTAGCGGGAGGGATACAGATACGCAGTATTTT
-,TRBD1,TRBJ1-1,TRBV4-1,CASSQAPAGGNTEAFF,TGCGCCAGCAGCCAAGCTCCGGCAGGGGGGAACACTGAAGCTTTCTTT
-,-,TRBJ1-3,TRBV30,CAWSVRRQFSGNTIYF,TGTGCCTGGAGTGTACGCCGGCAATTCTCGGGAAACACCATATATTTT
few,TRBD1,TRBJ1-5,TRBV7-9,CASSWGQGDGNQPQHF,TGTGCCAGCAGCTGGGGACAGGGAGACGGCAATCAGCCCCAGCATTTT
-,-,TRBJ2-3,TRBV4-2,CASSQDLPGSDTQYF,TGTGCCAGCAGCCAAGATCTACCGGGGTCAGATACGCAGTATTTT
few,TRBD2,TRBJ2-1,TRBV2,CASSDVPSGSKFF,TGTGCCAGCAGTGACGTACCTAGCGGGAGCAAATTCTTC
-,-,TRBJ1-1,TRBV5-6,CASSLVPAGTEAFF,TGTGCCAGCAGCTTGGTACCGGCTGGAACTGAAGCTTTCTTT
many,-,TRBJ1-5,TRBV27,CASSEGGKSNQPQHF,TGTGCCAGCAGTGAGGGGGGGAAAAGCAATCAGCCCCAGCATTTT
many,-,TRBJ1-5,TRBV6-1,CASTIEPSPNNQPQHF,TGTGCCAGCACAATCGAGCCATCCCCGAATAATCAGCCCCAGCATTTT
few,TRBD1,TRBJ2-3,TRBV7-9,CASSSRGPGTDTQYF,TGTGCCAGCAGCTCCAGGGGGCCGGGCACAGATACGCAGTATTTT
-,-,TRBJ2-4,TRBV12-3/TRBV12-4,CASSLRAEQNIQYF,TGTGCCAGCAGTTTACGGGCAGAGCAAAACATTCAGTACTTC
few,TRBD1,TRBJ1-4,TRBV11-2,CASSYGQGSEKLFF,TGTGCCAGCAGCTACGGACAGGGGAGTGAAAAACTGTTTTTT
-,-,TRBJ1-5,TRBV12-5,CASDPRGHF,TGTGCTAGTGACCCCCGGGGGCATTTT
-,-,TRBJ2-6,TRBV19,CASRAAGVYSGANVLTF,TGTGCCAGTAGGGCGGCAGGGGTCTACTCTGGGGCCAACGTCCTGACTTTC
few,TRBD2,TRBJ2-3,TRBV6-1,CASGQRGSITDTQYF,TGTGCCAGCGGTCAGCGGGGGAGTATCACAGATACGCAGTATTTT
-,TRBD1,TRBJ1-2,TRBV19,CASSIGAGGSGYTF,TGTGCCAGTAGTATTGGGGCAGGGGGCTCTGGCTACACCTTC
few,TRBD2,TRBJ2-1,TRBV2,CASNSGGSSYNEQFF,TGTGCCAGCAATAGCGGGGGCAGCTCCTACAATGAGCAGTTCTTC
-,TRBD2,TRBJ2-5,TRBV7-2,CASSLDPGGGETQYF,TGTGCCAGCAGCTTAGATCCCGGGGGGGGGGAGACCCAGTACTTC
-,-,TRBJ1-5,TRBV6-6,CASTGKEGSNQPQHF,TGTGCCAGTACAGGGAAGGAGGGGAGCAATCAGCCCCAGCATTTT
many,TRBD2,TRBJ2-3,TRBV20-1,CSALTSGRQYF,TGCAGTGCTCTTACTAGCGGGAGACAGTATTTT
few,TRBD2,TRBJ2-1,TRBV20-1,CSASKAGGAYNEQFF,TGCAGTGCTTCAAAGGCCGGGGGGGCCTACAATGAGCAGTTCTTC
few,TRBD2,TRBJ2-3,TRBV12-3/TRBV12-4,CATNPLTGGSTDTQYF,TGTGCCACCAATCCCCTCACGGGGGGGAGCACAGATACGCAGTATTTT
few,-,TRBJ2-5,TRBV3-1,CASSQEATSQETQYF,TGTGCCAGCAGCCAAGAGGCGACTAGCCAAGAGACCCAGTACTTC
few,TRBD2,TRBJ2-1,TRBV7-9,CASSLPRRLAGARNEQFF,TGTGCCAGCAGCCTCCCCCGAAGACTAGCGGGAGCACGGAATGAGCAGTTCTTC
few,-,TRBJ2-3,TRBV9,CASSGTTDTQYF,TGTGCCAGCAGCGGAACCACAGATACGCAGTATTTT
-,TRBD1,TRBJ1-1,TRBV5-4,CASSGNRGSVTEAFF,TGTGCCAGCAGCGGGAACAGGGGGAGTGTGACTGAAGCTTTCTTT
few,-,TRBJ2-1,TRBV20-1,CSATEDSSYNEQFF,TGCAGTGCTACGGAGGATAGCTCCTACAATGAGCAGTTCTTC
few,-,TRBJ2-7,TRBV7-9,CASSPWEAGGNEQYF,TGTGCCAGCAGCCCTTGGGAGGCAGGGGGAAACGAGCAGTACTTC
few,-,TRBJ2-7,TRBV2,CASSEFGYEQYF,TGTGCCAGCAGTGAATTCGGGTACGAGCAGTACTTC
many,TRBD1,TRBJ2-2,TRBV6-2/TRBV6-3,CAILSAGTANTGELFF,TGTGCCATACTATCCGCCGGGACAGCGAACACCGGGGAGCTGTTTTTT
few,-,TRBJ2-5,TRBV30,CAWSTVRRKKETQYF,TGTGCCTGGAGTACGGTACGCCGGAAAAAAGAGACCCAGTACTTC
many,TRBD1,TRBJ2-5,TRBV6-5,CASSYGVGGAETQYF,TGTGCCAGCAGTTACGGGGTAGGGGGCGCGGAGACCCAGTACTTC
-,-,TRBJ1-1,TRBV7-2,CASSLRVDPEAFF,TGTGCCAGCAGCTTACGGGTGGACCCTGAAGCTTTCTTT